Listed here is a single TCR beta chain. As yet, its antigen is unknown. This record comes from a study of T cell responses to AZD1222 COVID-19 vaccine. The CDR3 spans 15 residues. V was cut by 5 bases and J by 1 base, with 12 bases left in between. Germline V gives CDR1 MDHEN, CDR2 SYDVKM. Findings and limits, study-wide: None of the repertoires were sampled until the peak T cell response had passed.

The protocol was immunoSEQ multiplex PCR, while the TCRdb copy is restricted to in-frame clones and leaves out a portion. In the table there are roughly 110,000 clones, 85% to 90% of which are singletons. Sequencing was performed on peripheral blood, taken on day 0 of AZD1222 vaccination. The clonotype comes from an adult in good health. The J gene is TRBJ2-4, the V gene TRBV28, with D perhaps matching TRBD2 (6 bases). Here the CDR3 reads CASSPAGGAKNIQYF. The DNA for the CDR3 is TGTGCCAGCAGTCCTGCAGGAGGGGCCAAAAACATTCAGTACTTC.